Detailed here is one TCR beta chain. The antigen is not known. TCRdb's copy holds only in-frame clones and misses some; the assay was immunoSEQ multiplex PCR. The repertoire includes 40,000 to 55,000 clones, roughly nine tenths of them detected once, and around 2.4% sits in the top ten. The source of the sample is a study of a mutant IDH1 vaccine in newly diagnosed glioma. Documented time point: week 11, during vaccination. The study gave 300 ug of mutant IDH1 20-mer peptide per vaccine dose, with topical imiquimod. The sequenced sample was PBMCs, obtained from a glioma patient whose treatment included an IDH1 peptide vaccine. The clonotype comes from a middle-aged man with glioma.

The DNA for the CDR3 is TGTGCCAGCAGTTACCTTCTCGACACCGGGGAGCTGTTTTTT. Its translation: CASSYLLDTGELFF. V is TRBV6-6 and J is TRBJ2-2, with D hard to call. This CDR3 has 14 amino acids. V shed 2 bases and J shed 3 bases, with 7 bases lying between them. Germline V gene lookup returns CDR1 MNHNY and CDR2 SVGAGI (reference sequence).